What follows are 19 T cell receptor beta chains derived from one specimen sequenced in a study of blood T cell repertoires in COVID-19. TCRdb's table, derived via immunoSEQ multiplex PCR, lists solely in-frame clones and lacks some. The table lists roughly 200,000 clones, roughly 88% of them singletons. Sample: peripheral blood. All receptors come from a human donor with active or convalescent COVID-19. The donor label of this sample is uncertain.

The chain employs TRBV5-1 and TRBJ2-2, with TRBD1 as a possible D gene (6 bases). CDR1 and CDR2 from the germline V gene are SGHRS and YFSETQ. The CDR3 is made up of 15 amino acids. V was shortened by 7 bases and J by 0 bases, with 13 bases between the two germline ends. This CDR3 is CASAGQTSNTGELFF. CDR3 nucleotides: TGCGCCAGCGCTGGACAGACCTCGAACACCGGGGAGCTGTTTTTT.

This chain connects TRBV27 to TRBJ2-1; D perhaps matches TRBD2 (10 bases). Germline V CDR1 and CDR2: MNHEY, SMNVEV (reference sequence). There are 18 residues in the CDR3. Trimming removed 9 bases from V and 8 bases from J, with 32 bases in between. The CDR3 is CASFPGLAAYTGGYEQFF. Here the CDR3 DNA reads TGTGCCAGTTTTCCCGGACTAGCGGCCTATACAGGGGGCTATGAGCAGTTCTTC.

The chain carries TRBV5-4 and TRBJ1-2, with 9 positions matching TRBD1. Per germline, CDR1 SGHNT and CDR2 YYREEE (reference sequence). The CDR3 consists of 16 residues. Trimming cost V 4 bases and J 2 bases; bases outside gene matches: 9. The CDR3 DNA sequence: TGTGCCAGCAGCGTGAACAGGGGGCTTGGGAACTATGGCTACACCTTC. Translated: CASSVNRGLGNYGYTF.

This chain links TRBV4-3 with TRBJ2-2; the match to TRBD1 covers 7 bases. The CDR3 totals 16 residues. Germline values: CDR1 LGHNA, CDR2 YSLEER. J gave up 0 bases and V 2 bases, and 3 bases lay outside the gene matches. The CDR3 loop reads CASSQRDSPNTGELFF. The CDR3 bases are TGCGCCAGCAGCCAAAGGGACAGTCCGAACACCGGGGAGCTGTTTTTT.

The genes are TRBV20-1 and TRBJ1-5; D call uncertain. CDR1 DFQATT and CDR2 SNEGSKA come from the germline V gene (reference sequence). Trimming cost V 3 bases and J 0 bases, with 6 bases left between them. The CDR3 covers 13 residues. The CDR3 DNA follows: TGCAGTGCTAGTTCCGGTAGCAATCAGCCCCAGCATTTT. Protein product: CSASSGSNQPQHF.

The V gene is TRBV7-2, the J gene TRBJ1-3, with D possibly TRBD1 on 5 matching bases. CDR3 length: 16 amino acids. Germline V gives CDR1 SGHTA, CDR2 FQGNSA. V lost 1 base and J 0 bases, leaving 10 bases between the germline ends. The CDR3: CASSLGGGFSGNTIYF. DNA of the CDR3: TGTGCCAGCAGCTTAGGGGGGGGGTTCTCTGGAAACACCATATATTTT.

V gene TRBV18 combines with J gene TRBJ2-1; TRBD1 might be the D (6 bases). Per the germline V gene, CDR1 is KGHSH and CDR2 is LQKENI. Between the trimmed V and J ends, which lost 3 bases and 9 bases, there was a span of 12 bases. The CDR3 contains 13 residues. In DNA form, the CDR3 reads TGTGCCAGCTCACCCCTGGGGACAAGTGAGCAGTTCTTC. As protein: CASSPLGTSEQFF. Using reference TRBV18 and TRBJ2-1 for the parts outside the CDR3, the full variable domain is NAGVMQNPRHLVRRRGQEARLRCSPMKGHSHVYWYRQLPEEGLKFMVYLQKENIIDESGMPKERFSAEFPKEGPSILRIQQVVRGDSAAYFCASSPLGTSEQFFGPGTRLTVL.

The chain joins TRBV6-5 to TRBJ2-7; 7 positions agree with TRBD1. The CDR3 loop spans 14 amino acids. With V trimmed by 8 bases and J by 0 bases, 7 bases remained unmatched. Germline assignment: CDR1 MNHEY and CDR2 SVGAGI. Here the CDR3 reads CASSRDSRSYEQYF. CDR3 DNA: TGTGCCAGCTCCCGGGACAGCCGCTCCTACGAGCAGTACTTC.

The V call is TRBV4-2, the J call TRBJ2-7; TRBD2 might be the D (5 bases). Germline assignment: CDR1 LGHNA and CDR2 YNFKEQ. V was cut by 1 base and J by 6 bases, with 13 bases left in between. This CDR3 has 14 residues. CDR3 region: CASSQGTAAGEQYF. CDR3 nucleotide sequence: TGTGCCAGCAGCCAAGGGACTGCCGCGGGCGAGCAGTACTTC.

In DNA, the CDR3 is TGCGCCAGCAGCTTGGGGGCTAGCGGAACAGATACGCAGTATTTT. Its protein is CASSLGASGTDTQYF. The chain links TRBV5-1 to TRBJ2-3; 7 positions match TRBD2. Germline trimming cut 0 bases from V and 3 bases from J; bases unmatched to any gene: 4. CDR1 is SGHRS, CDR2 YFSETQ, per germline. CDR3 length: 15 residues.

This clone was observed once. CDR3 nucleotide sequence: TGTGCCAGCAGCTTATGGCAGGGCTGGGGAAACTACGAGCAGTACTTC. It codes for CASSLWQGWGNYEQYF. The V and J genes are TRBV11-3 and TRBJ2-7; tentatively, D is TRBD1 (5 bases). The CDR3 covers 16 residues. With 2 bases removed from V and 3 bases from J, the gap between germline ends came to 17 bases. Germline V gene data show CDR1 as SGHNT and CDR2 as YENEEA.

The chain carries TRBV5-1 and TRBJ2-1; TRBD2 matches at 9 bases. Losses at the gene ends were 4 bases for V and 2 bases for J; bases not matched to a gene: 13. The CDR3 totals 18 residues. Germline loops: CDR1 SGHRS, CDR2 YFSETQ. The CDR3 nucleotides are TGCGCCAGCAGCCCAAATTTGGGGCGGGAGGGACCCTACAATGAGCAGTTCTTC. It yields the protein CASSPNLGREGPYNEQFF.

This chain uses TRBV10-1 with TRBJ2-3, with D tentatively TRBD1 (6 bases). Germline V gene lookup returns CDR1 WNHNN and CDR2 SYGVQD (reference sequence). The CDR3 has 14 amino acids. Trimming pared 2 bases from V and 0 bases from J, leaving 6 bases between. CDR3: CASSEGQSTDTQYF. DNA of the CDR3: TGCGCCAGCAGTGAGGGACAGAGCACAGATACGCAGTATTTT.

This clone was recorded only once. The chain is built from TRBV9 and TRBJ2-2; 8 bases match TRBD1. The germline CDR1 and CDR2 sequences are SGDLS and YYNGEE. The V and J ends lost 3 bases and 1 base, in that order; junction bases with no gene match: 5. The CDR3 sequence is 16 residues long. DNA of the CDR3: TGTGCCAGCAGCGCCCGACAGGGGAGGAACACCGGGGAGCTGTTTTTT. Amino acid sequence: CASSARQGRNTGELFF.

The CDR3 DNA reads as TGTGCCAGCAGCAAGGGACTAGAGTTCAATGAGCAGTTCTTC. Protein sequence: CASSKGLEFNEQFF. V and J are TRBV21-1 and TRBJ2-1; the table's TRBD2 call for D was not verified on the DNA. TRBV21-1 is listed as a pseudogene. This CDR3 is 14 amino acids long.

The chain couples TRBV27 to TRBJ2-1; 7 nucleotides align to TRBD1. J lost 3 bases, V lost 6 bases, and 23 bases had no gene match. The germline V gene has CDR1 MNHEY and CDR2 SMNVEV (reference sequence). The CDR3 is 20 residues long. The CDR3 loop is CASRLRALLTQGRRYNEQFF. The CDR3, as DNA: TGTGCCAGCAGGCTCCGGGCCCTCCTGACACAGGGGCGCCGCTACAATGAGCAGTTCTTC.

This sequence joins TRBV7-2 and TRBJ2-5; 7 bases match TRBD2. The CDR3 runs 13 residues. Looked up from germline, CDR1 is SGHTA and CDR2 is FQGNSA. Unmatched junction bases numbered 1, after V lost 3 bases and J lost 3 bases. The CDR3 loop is CASSLGGKETQYF. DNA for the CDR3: TGTGCCAGCAGCTTGGGGGGGAAAGAGACCCAGTACTTC.

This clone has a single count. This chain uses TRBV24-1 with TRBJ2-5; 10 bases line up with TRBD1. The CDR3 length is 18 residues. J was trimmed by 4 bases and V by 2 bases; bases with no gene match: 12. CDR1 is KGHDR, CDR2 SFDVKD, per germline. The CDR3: CATSDSPGQGLRGETQYF. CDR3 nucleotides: TGTGCCACCAGTGATTCTCCGGGACAGGGGCTTCGGGGAGAGACCCAGTACTTC.

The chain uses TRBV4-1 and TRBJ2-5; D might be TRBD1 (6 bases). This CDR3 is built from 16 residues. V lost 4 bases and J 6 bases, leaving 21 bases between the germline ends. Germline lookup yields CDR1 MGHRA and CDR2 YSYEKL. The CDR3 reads CASSPPQGQGLQTQYF. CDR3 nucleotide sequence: TGCGCCAGCAGCCCACCCCAGGGGCAGGGGCTACAGACCCAGTACTTC.